A selection of T cell receptor beta chains follows, all from one sample in a study of blood T cell repertoires in COVID-19. Here immunoSEQ multiplex PCR was the method, and the copy in TCRdb shows in-frame clones only, minus some. Of 28,000 or so clones detected, 88% appear once; the ten largest clones hold roughly 8.2%. The sample consisted of peripheral blood. These receptors came from a man in his fifties or sixties with COVID-19, enrolled during active disease. The CDR3 runs from the conserved cysteine through the conserved F or W. Each record gives: V gene, J gene, clone size, D gene, CDR3 length, CDR3 protein, CDR3 DNA. A D gene is named only where the DNA matches it firmly. The size entry is marked missing in some rows and otherwise reads once, few, many or a size class.

TRBV2,TRBJ2-2,.,TRBD1,15,CASSDDRGLVGELFF,TGTGCCAGCAGTGACGACAGGGGGCTGGTCGGGGAGCTGTTTTTT
TRBV5-4,TRBJ1-6,.,.,17,CASSFTGMSSYNSPLHF,TGTGCCAGCAGCTTTACAGGGATGAGCTCCTATAATTCACCCCTCCACTTT
TRBV6-5,TRBJ2-2,.,.,15,CASSHRGGNTGELFF,TGTGCCAGCAGCCACAGGGGGGGGAACACCGGGGAGCTGTTTTTT
TRBV6-5,TRBJ2-7,.,TRBD2,15,CASTDGSGSRYEQYF,TGTGCCAGCACCGACGGCAGCGGGAGCAGGTACGAGCAGTACTTC
TRBV19,TRBJ2-7,.,TRBD1,13,CASSPRDRGEQYF,TGTGCCAGTAGTCCCCGGGACAGGGGCGAGCAGTACTTC
TRBV6-5,TRBJ2-7,.,TRBD1,14,CASSIGQGPYEQYF,TGTGCCAGCAGTATCGGACAGGGGCCGTACGAGCAGTACTTC
TRBV19,TRBJ2-2,.,TRBD1,16,CASSPAGQGITGELFF,TGTGCCAGTAGTCCCGCCGGACAGGGCATCACCGGGGAGCTGTTTTTT
TRBV5-5,TRBJ2-5,.,.,13,CASSGQLQKTQYF,TGTGCCAGCAGCGGGCAGCTACAAAAGACCCAGTACTTC
TRBV29-1,TRBJ1-1,once,TRBD1,16,CSVEGGTGLMNTEAFF,TGCAGCGTTGAAGGAGGGACAGGGCTTATGAACACTGAAGCTTTCTTT
TRBV4-2,TRBJ2-2,.,.,15,CASSQEKRNTGELFF,TGTGCCAGCAGCCAAGAGAAGCGGAACACCGGGGAGCTGTTTTTT
TRBV5-6,TRBJ2-7,.,TRBD2,14,CASNPGGLSYEQYF,TGTGCCAGCAACCCTGGGGGACTATCCTACGAGCAGTACTTC
TRBV11-2,TRBJ2-1,.,TRBD1,16,CASSLETGMKYNEQFF,TGTGCCAGCAGCTTAGAGACAGGGATGAAGTACAATGAGCAGTTCTTC
TRBV4-2,TRBJ2-2,.,TRBD2,16,CASRAGLAANTGELFF,TGTGCCAGCAGAGCGGGGCTAGCGGCGAACACCGGGGAGCTGTTTTTT
TRBV18,TRBJ2-3,.,.,14,CASSLSLLADTQYF,TGTGCCAGCTCCTTGAGCCTTCTGGCAGATACGCAGTATTTT
TRBV4-1,TRBJ2-1,.,TRBD1,15,CASSQDVGQGNEQFF,TGCGCCAGCAGCCAAGATGTAGGACAGGGGAATGAGCAGTTCTTC
TRBV6-5,TRBJ1-1,.,.,13,CASGGQMNTEAFF,TGTGCCAGCGGAGGACAGATGAACACTGAAGCTTTCTTT
TRBV5-6,TRBJ2-7,.,TRBD1,13,CASSLIGGDEQYF,TGTGCCAGCAGCTTGATAGGGGGCGACGAGCAGTACTTC
TRBV5-1,TRBJ1-4,.,.,15,CASQPQAGANEKLFF,TGCGCCAGCCAACCCCAGGCGGGAGCTAATGAAAAACTGTTTTTT
TRBV4-1,TRBJ1-4,.,.,15,CASSQEQGTNEKLFF,TGCGCCAGCAGCCAAGAGCAGGGAACTAATGAAAAACTGTTTTTT
TRBV27,TRBJ2-2,.,.,13,CASVSGNTGELFF,TGTGCCAGCGTAAGCGGGAACACCGGGGAGCTGTTTTTT
TRBV19,TRBJ1-1,.,TRBD1,13,CASTLDRGAEAFF,TGTGCCAGTACCTTGGACAGGGGGGCTGAAGCTTTCTTT
TRBV3-1/TRBV3-2,TRBJ1-5,.,.,13,CASSPGPNQPQHF,TGTGCCAGCAGCCCTGGGCCGAATCAGCCCCAGCATTTT
TRBV4-3,TRBJ2-2,few,.,15,CASSLVTGRAGELFF,TGCGCCAGCAGCCTAGTAACGGGGAGAGCCGGGGAGCTGTTTTTT
TRBV15,TRBJ1-4,.,.,14,CATSEGALREKLFF,TGTGCCACCAGTGAAGGAGCCCTGAGGGAAAAACTGTTTTTT
TRBV2,TRBJ2-1,.,TRBD2,17,CASSRTEAGGPYNEQFF,TGTGCCAGCAGCCGCACCGAAGCGGGAGGGCCGTACAATGAGCAGTTCTTC
TRBV5-4,TRBJ1-1,.,TRBD1,15,CASRLGQGVNTEAFF,TGTGCCAGCAGATTAGGACAGGGCGTAAACACTGAAGCTTTCTTT
TRBV27,TRBJ1-2,.,TRBD1,15,CASSRRTGGADGYTF,TGTGCCAGCAGCCGTCGGACAGGGGGCGCGGATGGCTACACCTTC
TRBV3-1/TRBV3-2,TRBJ2-1,.,TRBD1,17,CASRRKLDRGIYNEQFF,TGTGCCAGCAGACGGAAACTGGACAGGGGTATCTACAATGAGCAGTTCTTC
TRBV5-6,TRBJ1-6,.,.,15,CASSLLGAAESPLHF,TGTGCCAGCAGCTTATTAGGGGCGGCTGAGTCACCCCTCCACTTT
TRBV3-1/TRBV3-2,TRBJ1-3,.,TRBD1,17,CASSQDGTGPSGNTIYF,TGTGCCAGCAGCCAAGACGGGACAGGACCCTCTGGAAACACCATATATTTT
TRBV5-1,TRBJ2-1,.,.,14,CASSLKTGYNEQFF,TGCGCCAGCAGCTTGAAGACGGGGTACAATGAGCAGTTCTTC
TRBV9,TRBJ2-1,.,.,14,CASSGTEPSNEQFF,TGTGCCAGCAGCGGGACAGAACCTTCCAATGAGCAGTTCTTC
TRBV11-3,TRBJ2-5,.,TRBD2,18,CASSSSYWLAGVQETQYF,TGTGCCAGCAGCTCTAGTTACTGGCTAGCGGGAGTTCAAGAGACCCAGTACTTC
TRBV27,TRBJ1-2,once,TRBD1,12,CASSSGQGGYTF,TGTGCCAGCAGTTCCGGACAGGGAGGCTACACCTTC
TRBV10-2,TRBJ2-7,once,.,15,CASSDPRGPGKEQYF,TGCGCCAGCAGTGATCCAAGAGGGCCGGGCAAGGAGCAGTACTTC
TRBV5-1,TRBJ1-5,.,TRBD1,15,CASSWGTGEAQPQHF,TGCGCCAGCAGTTGGGGGACAGGGGAGGCTCAGCCCCAGCATTTT
TRBV7-2,TRBJ1-1,few,TRBD1,14,CASLSRQGSTEAFF,TGTGCCAGCCTCTCCCGACAGGGATCCACTGAAGCTTTCTTT
TRBV7-9,TRBJ1-5,.,.,16,CASSLGTGEYNQPQHF,TGTGCCAGCAGCTTAGGTACGGGGGAGTACAATCAGCCCCAGCATTTT
TRBV5-1,TRBJ1-1,.,.,13,CASTNAGDGVAFF,TGCGCCAGCACCAATGCAGGGGACGGGGTAGCTTTCTTT
TRBV5-4,TRBJ2-1,.,TRBD2,15,CASSSERETYNEQFF,TGTGCCAGCAGCTCGGAGCGGGAGACGTACAATGAGCAGTTCTTC